This passage covers 27 T cell receptor beta chains from one sample sequenced in a study of blood T cell repertoires in COVID-19 (dated by TCRdb to between 2020 and 2021). The library was made by the immunoSEQ multiplex PCR assay. As stored in TCRdb, this immuneACCESS dataset retains in-frame rearrangements with V and J assigned. A fraction of the clones does not appear; measured against another copy, unresolved V genes explain less than half of the discrepancy, and the remainder lacks a known reason. The sample table holds about 150,000 clones, of which more than 85% were seen once. The ten largest make up approximately 6.5% of the sample. Sequencing was carried out using PBMCs or T cells enriched from blood (not recorded which). The receptor set was obtained from a woman in her fifties or sixties who had recovered from COVID-19.

The chain carries TRBV5-3 and TRBJ2-1, with a weak D call TRBD1 (5 bases). TRBV5-3 qualifies as an ORF whose function is uncertain. This CDR3 is 18 amino acids long. V dropped 6 bases and J dropped 6 bases, with 28 bases sitting between them. CDR3 DNA sequence: TGTGCCAGAATCCTGGGGCCCATAACTGGCCCACGATTCAATGAGCAGTTCTTC. Amino acid sequence: CARILGPITGPRFNEQFF.

This clone was counted a few times. The genes are TRBV30 and TRBJ1-6; TRBD1 matches at 9 bases. Germline V gene sequence: CDR1 GTSNPN, CDR2 SVGIG (reference sequence). V gave up 0 bases and J gave up 8 bases; unmatched junction bases: 5. CDR3 length: 15 residues. The CDR3 coding sequence is TGTGCCTGGAGTGTATCCGGGACAGGGTATTCACCCCTCCACTTT. The encoded protein is CAWSVSGTGYSPLHF.

V gene TRBV24-1 combines with J gene TRBJ1-2; no reliable D call. The CDR3 extends over 12 amino acids. Germline CDR1 reads KGHDR; CDR2 reads SFDVKD. V dropped 4 bases and J dropped 3 bases, with 5 bases sitting between them. This chain's CDR3 is CATSETDYGYTF. CDR3 DNA sequence: TGTGCCACCAGTGAAACAGACTATGGCTACACCTTC.

This clone turned up a few times. The CDR3 sequence is CASSWAGVEDEQFF. CDR3 nucleotides: TGTGCCAGCTCTTGGGCGGGAGTCGAGGATGAGCAGTTCTTC. This sequence joins TRBV18 and TRBJ2-1; 7 nucleotides line up with TRBD2. The CDR3 sequence is 14 residues long. Germline trimming cut 6 bases from V and 8 bases from J; bases unmatched to any gene: 10. Germline assignment: CDR1 KGHSH and CDR2 LQKENI.

This clone was detected only a few times. The chain has TRBV24-1 and TRBJ1-2; D perhaps matches TRBD1 (6 bases). This CDR3 spans 16 amino acids. Germline V gene data show CDR1 as KGHDR and CDR2 as SFDVKD. The V end was cut by 4 bases, the J end by 1 base, with 15 bases between. CDR3 in DNA: TGTGCCACCAGTGAGTCCTCAGGGGATTTTAACTATGGCTACACCTTC. Its protein is CATSESSGDFNYGYTF.

The chain employs TRBV15 and TRBJ1-1; TRBD1 matches at 8 bases. The V gene's germline CDR1 is LNHNV and CDR2 YYDKDF (reference sequence). The V gene end was trimmed by 3 bases and the J gene end by 4 bases; junction bases not matched to a gene: 7. This CDR3 comprises 15 residues. CDR3 in amino acids: CATSSRTGSGTEAFF. CDR3 DNA: TGTGCCACCAGCAGTAGGACAGGGTCGGGCACTGAAGCTTTCTTT.

A few counts support this clone. The V call is TRBV5-1, the J call TRBJ1-1, with TRBD1 matching 8 bases. Germline V gene sequence: CDR1 SGHRS, CDR2 YFSETQ. V trimming: 0 bases; J trimming: 7 bases; junction bases outside the gene matches: 8. There are 15 residues in the CDR3. CDR3 bases: TGCGCCAGCAGCTTGGGGACAGGGCAGGGCAATGAAGCTTTCTTT. It is translated as CASSLGTGQGNEAFF.

The J gene is TRBJ1-1, the V gene TRBV27; D is possibly TRBD1 (5 bases). The CDR3 is made up of 17 amino acids. Germline lookup yields CDR1 MNHEY and CDR2 SMNVEV (reference sequence). Between the trimmed V and J ends, which lost 5 bases and 0 bases, there was a span of 19 bases. CDR3 protein: CASSPDNRQTLNTEAFF. The DNA for the CDR3 is TGTGCCAGCAGTCCCGACAACCGACAGACCTTGAACACTGAAGCTTTCTTT.

The CDR3 DNA follows: TGTGCCAGCAGCCAAGTAGACAGGGGGTCACCCCTCCACTTT. Its protein product is CASSQVDRGSPLHF. This chain links TRBV3-1 (or the pseudogene TRBV3-2) with TRBJ1-6; 9 bases map to TRBD1. This CDR3 comprises 14 residues. J gave up 10 bases and V 1 base, and 2 bases lay outside the gene matches. In germline, CDR1 is LGHDT, CDR2 YNNKEL (reference sequence).

This clone came up once. The chain joins TRBV4-1 to TRBJ2-3; maybe TRBD1 (6 bases). Germline CDR1 MGHRA, CDR2 YSYEKL. This CDR3 is 16 amino acids long. V shed 0 bases and J shed 2 bases, with 12 bases lying between them. The CDR3 DNA is TGCGCCAGCAGCCAAGATCTGAACAGGGCCACAGATACGCAGTATTTT. Residues: CASSQDLNRATDTQYF.

This CDR3 reads CASSLDRVEKLFF. The CDR3 DNA reads TGCGCCAGCAGCTTGGACAGGGTCGAAAAACTGTTTTTT. The V gene is TRBV5-1, the J gene TRBJ1-4; the D gene is possibly TRBD1 (6 bases). The V end lost 0 bases, the J end lost 8 bases, and 8 bases lay between the germline ends. The CDR3 loop spans 13 amino acids. Per the germline V gene, CDR1 is SGHRS and CDR2 is YFSETQ.

The genes are TRBV6-4 and TRBJ2-1, with 9 bases fitting TRBD2. This CDR3 has 16 amino acids. Germline V gene data show CDR1 as MRHNA and CDR2 as SNTAGT. V shed 0 bases, J shed 6 bases, and the junction held 6 bases outside the gene matches. DNA of the CDR3: TGTGCCAGCAGTGACTCGACTAGCGGCCCAGTCAATGAGCAGTTCTTC. Residues: CASSDSTSGPVNEQFF.

The genes are TRBV27 and TRBJ2-1; 7 nucleotides match TRBD2. There are 14 residues in the CDR3. V trimming: 6 bases; J trimming: 3 bases; junction bases outside the gene matches: 5. Germline lookup yields CDR1 MNHEY and CDR2 SMNVEV (reference sequence). This chain's CDR3 is CASSAGLYYNEQFF. CDR3 in DNA: TGTGCCAGCAGCGCGGGACTATACTACAATGAGCAGTTCTTC.

This rearrangement joins TRBV5-1 to TRBJ1-2; 8 bases line up with TRBD1. Germline loops: CDR1 SGHRS, CDR2 YFSETQ. Unmatched junction bases numbered 2, after V lost 2 bases and J lost 8 bases. CDR3 length: 12 residues. The CDR3 sequence is CASSLQGDGYTF. CDR3 nucleotide sequence: TGCGCCAGCAGCTTACAGGGGGACGGCTACACCTTC.

The chain is built from TRBV15 and TRBJ1-2, with 12 nucleotides matching TRBD1. Germline V lookup: CDR1 LNHNV, CDR2 YYDKDF (reference sequence). This CDR3 is built from 19 residues. Trimming at V came to 0 bases and at J to 8 bases, leaving 16 bases not matched to a gene. CDR3 in amino acids: CATSRDHWAPGQGARGYTF. The CDR3 nucleotides read TGTGCCACCAGCAGAGACCATTGGGCGCCGGGACAGGGGGCTAGAGGCTACACCTTC. The entire variable domain, with the rest obtained from reference TRBV15 and TRBJ1-2, is as follows: DAMVIQNPRYQVTQFGKPVTLSCSQTLNHNVMYWYQQKSSQAPKLLFHYYDKDFNNEADTPDNFQSRRPNTSFCFLDIRSPGLGDTAMYLCATSRDHWAPGQGARGYTFGSGTRLTVV.

J is TRBJ2-1 and V is TRBV5-4; a weak D match, TRBD1 (7 bases). V was clipped by 7 bases and J by 4 bases, with 18 bases between them. CDR1 is SGHNT, CDR2 YYREEE, per germline (reference sequence). The CDR3 covers 15 residues. DNA for the CDR3: TGTGCCAGCGGCAAAACGCGGGACAGTTACAATGAGCAGTTCTTC. Amino acid sequence: CASGKTRDSYNEQFF.

The chain joins TRBV19 to TRBJ1-2; TRBD1 matches at 8 bases. The length of the CDR3 is 14 residues. The germline V gene has CDR1 LNHDA and CDR2 SQIVND (reference sequence). V shed 6 bases, J shed 1 base, and the junction held 4 bases outside the gene matches. CDR3 nucleotide sequence: TGTGCCAGTAGCAGACAGGGGTATAACTATGGCTACACCTTC. It codes for CASSRQGYNYGYTF.

The chain combines TRBV11-2 with TRBJ1-6; the D is unclear. From germline, CDR1 is SGHAT and CDR2 FQNNGV. This CDR3 is 15 amino acids long. V dropped 5 bases and J dropped 5 bases, with 13 bases sitting between them. The CDR3 nucleotides read TGTGCCAGCAGCCACCCAGAGGGTAATAATTCACCCCTCCACTTT. This sequence encodes CASSHPEGNNSPLHF.

On this clone: At one of its ends the junction is not consistent with the germline gene, which may arise from a read error. The chain is built from TRBV25-1 and TRBJ1-2; D not resolved. Per the germline V gene, CDR1 is MGHDK and CDR2 is SYGVNS. CDR3 length equals 11 residues. The CDR3 DNA is TGTGCCAGCAGTGATTCGATCCAACAGCACTTC. This sequence encodes CASSDSIQQHF.

This sequence joins TRBV6-2 or TRBV6-3 and TRBJ1-5, with TRBD1 matching over 10 bases. Trimming removed 4 bases from V and 0 bases from J; junction bases left unmatched: 6. Per the germline V gene, CDR1 is MNHEY and CDR2 is SVGEGT. The CDR3 contains 17 residues. CDR3 nucleotide sequence: TGTGCCAGCAGTTCCCGACAGGGGGCTTATAGCAATCAGCCCCAGCATTTT. Translating it yields CASSSRQGAYSNQPQHF.

This clone was seen more than once but under ten times. The rearrangement uses TRBV5-4 and TRBJ2-5; 11 bases map to TRBD2. Germline CDR1 SGHNT, CDR2 YYREEE (reference sequence). V lost 4 bases, J lost 9 bases, and 17 bases stayed unmatched. The CDR3 has 17 amino acids. DNA for the CDR3: TGTGCCAGCAGCCCCCGGAGTCTAGCGGGAGGCCTCGGGGCCCAGTACTTC. Its translation is CASSPRSLAGGLGAQYF.

The chain recombines TRBV14 with TRBJ2-7, with 14 positions matching TRBD2. The CDR3 totals 15 residues. Trimming removed 6 bases from V and 3 bases from J; junction bases left unmatched: 4. The germline V gene has CDR1 SGHDN and CDR2 FVKESK. In DNA form, the CDR3 reads TGTGCCAGCAGTCGGGGACTAGCGGGGGTCTACGAGCAGTACTTC. Translated, it gives CASSRGLAGVYEQYF.

The rearrangement uses TRBV4-2 and TRBJ2-1; 9 bases are shared with TRBD1. The CDR3 consists of 16 residues. V lost 3 bases to trimming and J lost 6 bases; unmatched junction nucleotides: 9. CDR1 LGHNA and CDR2 YNFKEQ come from the germline V gene. The CDR3 sequence: CASSQPQGQGFNEQFF. CDR3 sequence (DNA): TGTGCCAGCAGCCAGCCCCAGGGACAGGGATTCAATGAGCAGTTCTTC.

V and J are TRBV5-1 and TRBJ2-1; tentative D call: TRBD2 (5 bases). Trimming removed 6 bases at V and 3 bases at J, with 13 bases between. Germline V gene sequence: CDR1 SGHRS, CDR2 YFSETQ. The CDR3 extends over 14 amino acids. CDR3 in amino acids: CASTLAGGYNEQFF. CDR3 coding DNA: TGCGCCAGCACCCTTGCCGGAGGCTACAATGAGCAGTTCTTC. Variable domain in full (rest from reference TRBV5-1 and TRBJ2-1): KAGVTQTPRYLIKTRGQQVTLSCSPISGHRSVSWYQQTPGQGLQFLFEYFSETQRNKGNFPGRFSGRQFSNSRSEMNVSTLELGDSALYLCASTLAGGYNEQFFGPGTRLTVL.

The chain employs TRBV5-1 and TRBJ1-2, with D perhaps TRBD1 (6 bases). This CDR3 spans 15 amino acids. Germline values: CDR1 SGHRS, CDR2 YFSETQ. Trimming left V 0 bases short and J 0 bases short, with 9 bases between. The CDR3 nucleotides are TGCGCCAGCAGCTTGGGTGGGGGCGCTAACTATGGCTACACCTTC. Its translation is CASSLGGGANYGYTF.

DNA for the CDR3: TGTGCCAGCAGCTTGGCAGGAAGGACAGGGGAGGGTGGCTACACCTTC. Amino acid sequence: CASSLAGRTGEGGYTF. The V and J genes are TRBV5-4 and TRBJ1-2, with 9 bases matching TRBD1. The CDR3 sequence is 16 residues long. The V gene's germline CDR1 is SGHNT and CDR2 YYREEE (reference sequence). V shed 0 bases, J shed 7 bases, and the junction held 10 bases outside the gene matches.

The V gene is TRBV18, the J gene TRBJ2-2; TRBD2 matches 8 bases. The CDR3 length is 15 residues. J was trimmed by 1 base and V by 3 bases; bases with no gene match: 1. The germline V gene has CDR1 KGHSH and CDR2 LQKENI. CDR3: CASSPTSGNTGELFF. The CDR3 DNA is TGTGCCAGCTCACCCACTAGCGGGAACACCGGGGAGCTGTTTTTT.